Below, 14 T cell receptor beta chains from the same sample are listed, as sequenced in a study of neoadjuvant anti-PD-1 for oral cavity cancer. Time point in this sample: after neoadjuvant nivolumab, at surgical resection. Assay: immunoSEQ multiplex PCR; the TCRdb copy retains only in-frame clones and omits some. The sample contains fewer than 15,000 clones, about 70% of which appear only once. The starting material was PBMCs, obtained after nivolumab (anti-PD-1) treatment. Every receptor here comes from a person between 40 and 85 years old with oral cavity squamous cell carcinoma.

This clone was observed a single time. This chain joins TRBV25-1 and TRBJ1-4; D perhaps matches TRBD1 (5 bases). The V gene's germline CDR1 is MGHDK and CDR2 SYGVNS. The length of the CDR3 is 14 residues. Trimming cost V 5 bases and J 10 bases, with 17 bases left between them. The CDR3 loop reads CASSSAGGGSKLFF. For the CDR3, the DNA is TGTGCCAGCAGTTCTGCGGGTGGGGGGTCAAAACTGTTTTTT.

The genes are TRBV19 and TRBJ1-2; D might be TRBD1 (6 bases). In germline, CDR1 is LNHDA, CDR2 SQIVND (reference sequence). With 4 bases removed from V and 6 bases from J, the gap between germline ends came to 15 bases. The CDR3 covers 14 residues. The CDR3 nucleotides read TGTGCCAGTAGTACACTCGGGACATCCAATGGCTACACCTTC. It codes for CASSTLGTSNGYTF.

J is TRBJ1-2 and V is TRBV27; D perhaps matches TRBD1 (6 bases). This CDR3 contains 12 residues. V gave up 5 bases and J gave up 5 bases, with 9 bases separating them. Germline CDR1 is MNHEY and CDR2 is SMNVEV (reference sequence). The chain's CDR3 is CASSNTGYGYTF. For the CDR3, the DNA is TGTGCCAGCAGTAATACAGGGTATGGCTACACCTTC.

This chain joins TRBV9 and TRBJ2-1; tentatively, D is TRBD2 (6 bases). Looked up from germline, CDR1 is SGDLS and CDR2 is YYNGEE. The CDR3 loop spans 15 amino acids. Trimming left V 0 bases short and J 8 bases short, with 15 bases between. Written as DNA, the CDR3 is TGTGCCAGCAGCGTAGCTGGCACACCGGGGGATGAGCAGTTCTTC. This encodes CASSVAGTPGDEQFF.

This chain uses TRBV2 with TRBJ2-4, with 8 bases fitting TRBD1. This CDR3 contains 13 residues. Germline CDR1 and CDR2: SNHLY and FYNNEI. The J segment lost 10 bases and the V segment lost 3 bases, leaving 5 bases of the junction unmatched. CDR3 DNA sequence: TGTGCCAGCAGTGATGAAAACAGGGGGATTCAGTACTTC. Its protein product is CASSDENRGIQYF.

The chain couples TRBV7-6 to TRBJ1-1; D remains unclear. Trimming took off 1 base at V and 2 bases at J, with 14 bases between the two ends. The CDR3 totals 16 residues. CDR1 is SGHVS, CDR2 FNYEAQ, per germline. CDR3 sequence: CASSLGGSRANTEAFF. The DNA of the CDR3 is TGTGCCAGCAGCTTAGGAGGGAGTAGGGCCAACACTGAAGCTTTCTTT.

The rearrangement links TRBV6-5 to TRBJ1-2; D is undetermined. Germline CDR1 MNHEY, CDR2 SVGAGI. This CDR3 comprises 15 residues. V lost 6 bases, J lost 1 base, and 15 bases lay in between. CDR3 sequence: CASRGGGRINYGYTF. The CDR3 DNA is TGTGCCAGCAGGGGCGGTGGGAGGATTAACTATGGCTACACCTTC.

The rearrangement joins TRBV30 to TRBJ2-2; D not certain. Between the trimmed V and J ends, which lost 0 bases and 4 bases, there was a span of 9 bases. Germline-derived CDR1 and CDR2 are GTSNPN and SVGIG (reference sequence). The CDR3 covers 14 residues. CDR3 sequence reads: CAWSVLLGTGELFF. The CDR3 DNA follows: TGTGCCTGGAGTGTACTTCTGGGCACCGGGGAGCTGTTTTTT. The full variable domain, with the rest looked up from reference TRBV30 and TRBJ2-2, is SQTIHQWPATLVQPVGSPLSLECTVEGTSNPNLYWYRQAAGRGLQLLFYSVGIGQISSEVPQNLSASRPQDRQFILSSKKLLLSDSGFYLCAWSVLLGTGELFFGEGSRLTVL.

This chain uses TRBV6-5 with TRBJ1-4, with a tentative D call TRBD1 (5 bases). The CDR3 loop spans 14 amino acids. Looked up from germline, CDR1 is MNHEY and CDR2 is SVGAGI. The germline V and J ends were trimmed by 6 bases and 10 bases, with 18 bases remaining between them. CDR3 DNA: TGTGCCAGCAGCCCGGGGGGGACCCTTTCAAAACTGTTTTTT. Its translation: CASSPGGTLSKLFF.

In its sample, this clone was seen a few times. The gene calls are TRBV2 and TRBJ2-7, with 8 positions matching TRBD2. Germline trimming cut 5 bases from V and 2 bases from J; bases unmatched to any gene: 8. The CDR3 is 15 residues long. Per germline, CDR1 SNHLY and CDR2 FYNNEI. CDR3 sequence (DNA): TGTGCCAGCAGTAAAGGCCCGGGGGGGGCCTACGAGCAGTACTTC. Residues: CASSKGPGGAYEQYF.

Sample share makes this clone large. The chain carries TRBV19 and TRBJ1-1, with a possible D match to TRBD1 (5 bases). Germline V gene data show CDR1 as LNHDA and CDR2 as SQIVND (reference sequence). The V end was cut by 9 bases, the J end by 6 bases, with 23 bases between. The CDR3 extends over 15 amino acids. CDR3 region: CASHGAEVHLPEAFF. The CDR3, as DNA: TGTGCCAGCCATGGGGCCGAAGTACACCTCCCTGAAGCTTTCTTT. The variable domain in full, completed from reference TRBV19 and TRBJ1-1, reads DGGITQSPKYLFRKEGQNVTLSCEQNLNHDAMYWYRQDPGQGLRLIYYSQIVNDFQKGDIAEGYSVSREKKESFPLTVTSAQKNPTAFYLCASHGAEVHLPEAFFGQGTRLTVV.

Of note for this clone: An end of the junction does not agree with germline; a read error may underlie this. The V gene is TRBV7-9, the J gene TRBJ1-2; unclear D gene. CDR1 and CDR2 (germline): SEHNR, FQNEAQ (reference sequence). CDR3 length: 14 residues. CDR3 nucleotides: TGTGCCAGCACCTTACTGACGGGTGTCTATGGCTACACCTTC. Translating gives CASTLLTGVYGYTF.

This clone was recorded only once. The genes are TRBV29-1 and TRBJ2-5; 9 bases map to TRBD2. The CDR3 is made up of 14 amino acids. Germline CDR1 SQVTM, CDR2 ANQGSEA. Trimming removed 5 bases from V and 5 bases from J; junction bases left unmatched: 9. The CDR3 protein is CSVTPLAGMETQYF. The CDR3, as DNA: TGCAGCGTTACCCCGCTAGCGGGAATGGAGACCCAGTACTTC.

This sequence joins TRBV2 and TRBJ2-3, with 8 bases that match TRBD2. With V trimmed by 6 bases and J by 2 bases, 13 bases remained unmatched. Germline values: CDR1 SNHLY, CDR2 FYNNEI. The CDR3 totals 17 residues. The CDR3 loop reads CASSSTTFGGATDTQYF. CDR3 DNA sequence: TGTGCCAGCAGCTCTACTACCTTCGGGGGGGCCACAGATACGCAGTATTTT. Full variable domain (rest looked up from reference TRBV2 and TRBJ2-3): EPEVTQTPSHQVTQMGQEVILRCVPISNHLYFYWYRQILGQKVEFLVSFYNNEISEKSEIFDDQFSVERPDGSNFTLKIRSTKLEDSAMYFCASSSTTFGGATDTQYFGPGTRLTVL.